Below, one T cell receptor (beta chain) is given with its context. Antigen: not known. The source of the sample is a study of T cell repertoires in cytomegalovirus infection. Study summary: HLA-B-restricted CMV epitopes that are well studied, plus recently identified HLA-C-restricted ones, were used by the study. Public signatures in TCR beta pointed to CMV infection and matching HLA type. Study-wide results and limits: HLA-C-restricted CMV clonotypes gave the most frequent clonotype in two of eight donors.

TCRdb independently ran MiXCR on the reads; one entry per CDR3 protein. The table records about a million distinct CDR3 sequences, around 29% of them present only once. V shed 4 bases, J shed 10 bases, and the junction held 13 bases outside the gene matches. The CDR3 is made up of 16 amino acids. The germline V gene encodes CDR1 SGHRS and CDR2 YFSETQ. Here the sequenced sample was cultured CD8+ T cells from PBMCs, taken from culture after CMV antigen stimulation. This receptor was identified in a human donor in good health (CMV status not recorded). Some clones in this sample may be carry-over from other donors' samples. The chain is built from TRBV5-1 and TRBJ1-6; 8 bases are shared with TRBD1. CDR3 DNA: TGCGCCAGCAGCCTGGGCGGGCAGGGGGCTGGATCACCCCTCCACTTT. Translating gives CASSLGGQGAGSPLHF.